This T cell receptor (beta chain) was obtained from a study of T cell clonality in common variable immunodeficiency. The table came from immunoSEQ multiplex PCR; TCRdb's copy has only in-frame clones and leaves some out. The sample has over 30,000 clones, none seen only once. Study-wide results and limits: T cell subpopulation sequencing would be needed to explain CVID clonality. Compared with controls, CVID subjects had fewer shared TCRbeta clones.

Trimming took 0 bases from V and 5 from J, leaving 16 bases between them. The germline CDR1 and CDR2 sequences are MNHNS and SASEGT. The CDR3 extends over 16 amino acids. This clone came up many times. As yet, its antigen is unknown. Coverage ceases 3 residues before the CDR3 finishes, and the germline J gene fills in the end. The V and J genes are TRBV6-1 and TRBJ2-5, with D unresolved. The sequenced sample consisted of peripheral blood mononuclear cells. The sequence was obtained from a person aged 18 to 69 in good health. The part of the CDR3 DNA that was read is TGTGCCAGCAGTGAAGCGATGGTGAAAGCTAGGGAGACC. Translated: CASSEAMVKARET. The complete CDR3 reads CASSEAMVKARETQYF.